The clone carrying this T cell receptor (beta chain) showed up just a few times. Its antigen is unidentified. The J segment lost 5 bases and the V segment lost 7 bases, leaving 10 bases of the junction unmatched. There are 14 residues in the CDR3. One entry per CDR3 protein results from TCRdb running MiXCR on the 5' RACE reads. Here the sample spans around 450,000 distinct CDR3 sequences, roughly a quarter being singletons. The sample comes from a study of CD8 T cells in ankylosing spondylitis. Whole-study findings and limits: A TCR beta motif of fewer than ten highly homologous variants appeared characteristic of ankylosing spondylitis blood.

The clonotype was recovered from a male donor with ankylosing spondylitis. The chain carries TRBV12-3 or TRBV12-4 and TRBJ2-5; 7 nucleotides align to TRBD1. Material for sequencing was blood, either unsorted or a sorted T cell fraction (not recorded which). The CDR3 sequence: CASNLGGSWETQYF. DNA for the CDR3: TGTGCCAGCAACCTAGGGGGCTCTTGGGAGACCCAGTACTTC.